This T cell receptor (beta chain) was obtained from a study of Ad26.COV2.S vaccination and SARS-CoV-2 variants. The method was immunoSEQ multiplex PCR; TCRdb's version includes in-frame clones alone and lacks a portion of them. The data contain a few hundred thousand clones, around 86% of them singletons. The sample's treatment: 19 received Ad26.COV2.S at low or high dose, single or two shots; several received placebo; per-sample allocation not given. At day 63 after the first vaccine or placebo injection, samples were drawn. This CDR3 region has 14 residues. CDR1 is SGHKS, CDR2 YYEKEE, per germline (reference sequence). V dropped 0 bases and J dropped 2 bases, with 6 bases sitting between them.

This chain connects TRBV5-5 to TRBJ1-3; D not certain. Sequencing used peripheral blood, obtained in a trial of Ad26.COV2.S vaccine versus placebo. The sequence was obtained from a person between 18 and 65 years old who received the Ad26.COV2.S COVID-19 vaccine or a placebo. The CDR3 coding sequence is TGTGCCAGCAGCTTGGTGGGTGCTGGAAACACCATATATTTT. It yields the protein CASSLVGAGNTIYF.